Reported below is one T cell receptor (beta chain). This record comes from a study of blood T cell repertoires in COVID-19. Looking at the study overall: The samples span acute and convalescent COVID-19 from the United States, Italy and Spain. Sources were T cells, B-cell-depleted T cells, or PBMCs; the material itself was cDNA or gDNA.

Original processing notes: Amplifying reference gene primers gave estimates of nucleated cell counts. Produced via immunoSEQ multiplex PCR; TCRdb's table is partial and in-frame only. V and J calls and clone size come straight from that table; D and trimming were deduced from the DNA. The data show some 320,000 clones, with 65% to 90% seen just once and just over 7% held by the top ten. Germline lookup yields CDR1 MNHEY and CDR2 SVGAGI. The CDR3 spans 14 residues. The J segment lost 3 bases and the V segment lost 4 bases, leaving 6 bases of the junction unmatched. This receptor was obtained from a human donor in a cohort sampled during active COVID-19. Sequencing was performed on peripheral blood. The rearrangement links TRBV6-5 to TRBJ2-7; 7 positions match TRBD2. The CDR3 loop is CASSFSGRYYEQYF. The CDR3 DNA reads TGTGCCAGCAGTTTTAGCGGGCGCTACTACGAGCAGTACTTC.